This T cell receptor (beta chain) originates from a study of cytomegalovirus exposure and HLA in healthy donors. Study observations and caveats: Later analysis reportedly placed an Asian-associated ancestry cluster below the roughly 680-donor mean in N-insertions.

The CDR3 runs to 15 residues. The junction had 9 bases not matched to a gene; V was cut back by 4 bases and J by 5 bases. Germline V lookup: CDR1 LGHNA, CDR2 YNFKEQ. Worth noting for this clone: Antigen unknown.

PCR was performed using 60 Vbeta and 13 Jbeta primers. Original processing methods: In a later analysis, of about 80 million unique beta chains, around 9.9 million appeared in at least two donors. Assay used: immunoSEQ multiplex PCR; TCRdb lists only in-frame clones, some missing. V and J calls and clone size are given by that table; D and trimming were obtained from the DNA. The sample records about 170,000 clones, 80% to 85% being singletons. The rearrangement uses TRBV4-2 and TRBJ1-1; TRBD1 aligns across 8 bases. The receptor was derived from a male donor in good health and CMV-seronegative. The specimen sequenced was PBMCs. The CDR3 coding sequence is TGTGCCAGCAGCCCTGGACAGGGTCCGAGAACTGAAGCTTTCTTT. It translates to CASSPGQGPRTEAFF.